The 21 T cell receptor beta chains given below trace back to one sample, sequenced in a study of cytomegalovirus exposure and HLA in healthy donors. Amplification used 60 Vbeta primers and 13 Jbeta primers. This table comes from immunoSEQ multiplex PCR, and its TCRdb copy is limited to in-frame clones, with some not included. The sample records approximately 160,000 clones, roughly 80% being singletons. Sequenced sample: PBMCs. These receptors all stem from a man aged 30 to 39 in good health and CMV-seropositive.

This clone is a singleton in its sample. The chain is built from TRBV19 and TRBJ2-1, with a weak D call TRBD1 (6 bases). CDR1 is LNHDA, CDR2 SQIVND, per germline (reference sequence). V was shortened by 0 bases and J by 4 bases, with 16 bases between the two germline ends. This CDR3 contains 17 residues. CDR3 bases: TGTGCCAGTAGTATAGATGTATCAGGGGTGAGTTACAATGAGCAGTTCTTC. Encoded protein: CASSIDVSGVSYNEQFF.

The V call is TRBV6-1, the J call TRBJ2-5, with 10 bases that match TRBD1. CDR3 size: 15 residues. The germline gives CDR1 MNHNS, CDR2 SASEGT. Trimming at V came to 8 bases and at J to 0 bases, leaving 6 bases not matched to a gene. CDR3 amino acids: CASDRTGGYQETQYF. CDR3 nucleotide sequence: TGTGCCAGCGACCGGACAGGGGGGTACCAAGAGACCCAGTACTTC.

This chain joins TRBV11-2 and TRBJ2-3; D remains unclear. From germline, CDR1 is SGHAT and CDR2 FQNNGV. The CDR3 contains 14 residues. V dropped 2 bases and J dropped 0 bases, with 6 bases sitting between them. The CDR3, as DNA: TGTGCCAGCAGCTTATCACAGAGCACAGATACGCAGTATTTT. Its protein is CASSLSQSTDTQYF.

The rearrangement uses TRBV5-6 and TRBJ2-2; D is unresolved. V was trimmed by 0 bases and J by 5 bases, leaving 5 bases between them. Looked up from germline, CDR1 is SGHDT and CDR2 is YYEEEE. CDR3 length: 13 amino acids. The CDR3 region has the DNA TGTGCCAGCAGCTTGGGTAAAACCGGGGAGCTGTTTTTT. Protein product: CASSLGKTGELFF.

This chain uses TRBV5-1 with TRBJ2-2; 10 nucleotides align to TRBD1. Looked up from germline, CDR1 is SGHRS and CDR2 is YFSETQ. This CDR3 is 14 amino acids long. The J segment lost 6 bases and the V segment lost 3 bases, leaving 2 bases of the junction unmatched. DNA for the CDR3: TGCGCCAGCAGCTGGGGGACAGGGGCCGGGGAGCTGTTTTTT. As protein: CASSWGTGAGELFF.

This chain connects TRBV27 to TRBJ2-1; 11 bases map to TRBD2. The CDR3 covers 16 residues. From germline, CDR1 is MNHEY and CDR2 SMNVEV (reference sequence). Losses at the gene ends were 4 bases for V and 2 bases for J; bases not matched to a gene: 4. The CDR3 here is CASSSLAGGPYNEQFF. CDR3 nucleotides: TGTGCCAGCAGTTCCTTAGCGGGGGGGCCCTACAATGAGCAGTTCTTC.

The rearrangement links TRBV11-2 to TRBJ2-7; 9 nucleotides align to TRBD2. Germline V CDR1 and CDR2: SGHAT, FQNNGV. V gave up 1 base and J gave up 0 bases; unmatched junction bases: 7. The length of the CDR3 is 17 residues. The CDR3 loop reads CASSLAGREGFSYEQYF. CDR3 bases: TGTGCCAGCAGCTTAGCGGGGCGGGAGGGCTTCTCCTACGAGCAGTACTTC. Combining the CDR3 with reference TRBV11-2 and TRBJ2-7 gives the whole variable domain EAGVAQSPRYKIIEKRQSVAFWCNPISGHATLYWYQQILGQGPKLLIQFQNNGVVDDSQLPKDRFSAERLKGVDSTLKIQPAKLEDSAVYLCASSLAGREGFSYEQYFGPGTRLTVT.

On this clone: Other DNA sequences of this sample code for an identical CDR3. V usage is TRBV5-1 and J usage is TRBJ1-4; 7 bases map to TRBD1. The length of the CDR3 is 14 residues. Germline-derived CDR1 and CDR2 are SGHRS and YFSETQ. The J segment lost 8 bases and the V segment lost 4 bases, leaving 8 bases of the junction unmatched. CDR3 sequence (DNA): TGCGCCAGCAGCCCTGACAGGGTTAGCGAAAAACTGTTTTTT. Protein sequence: CASSPDRVSEKLFF.

The rearrangement joins TRBV11-2 to TRBJ1-4; 8 bases are a match to TRBD1. CDR1 is SGHAT and CDR2 is FQNNGV in the germline V gene. Trimming at V came to 5 bases and at J to 1 base, leaving 9 bases not matched to a gene. The CDR3 runs to 17 residues. DNA of the CDR3: TGTGCCAGCAGCCGCGGACAGGGCCTGAAAACTAATGAAAAACTGTTTTTT. It yields the protein CASSRGQGLKTNEKLFF.

The V call is TRBV14, the J call TRBJ2-7; 8 nucleotides line up with TRBD1. This CDR3 has 16 residues. With 5 bases clipped from V and 3 bases from J, the junction kept 12 bases outside the gene matches. Germline V gene lookup returns CDR1 SGHDN and CDR2 FVKESK. CDR3 DNA sequence: TGTGCCAGCAGCTCCGTGGAGAACAGGGGGTACTACGAGCAGTACTTC. It is translated as CASSSVENRGYYEQYF.

V and J are TRBV2 and TRBJ1-5; D is perhaps TRBD1 (6 bases). Germline CDR1 reads SNHLY; CDR2 reads FYNNEI. Trimming took off 0 bases at V and 7 bases at J, with 13 bases between the two ends. This CDR3 comprises 15 residues. The CDR3 sequence is CASSEAGQGYQPQHF. DNA for the CDR3: TGTGCCAGCAGTGAAGCGGGGCAGGGGTACCAGCCCCAGCATTTT.

The count of this clone is one. The chain carries TRBV11-3 and TRBJ1-6, with a tentative D call TRBD1 (6 bases). The V end lost 4 bases, the J end lost 8 bases, and 15 bases lay between the germline ends. There are 15 residues in the CDR3. Germline loops: CDR1 SGHNT, CDR2 YENEEA. In DNA, the CDR3 is TGTGCCAGCAGCTCCCGGACAGAATCGTATTCACCCCTCCACTTT. Translated: CASSSRTESYSPLHF. Drawing the rest from reference TRBV11-3 and TRBJ1-6, the complete variable domain is EAGVVQSPRYKIIEKKQPVAFWCNPISGHNTLYWYLQNLGQGPELLIRYENEEAVDDSQLPKDRFSAERLKGVDSTLKIQPAELGDSAVYLCASSSRTESYSPLHFGNGTRLTVT.

The chain recombines TRBV6-1 with TRBJ1-1; 7 nucleotides match TRBD1. CDR3 length: 17 amino acids. Germline loops: CDR1 MNHNS, CDR2 SASEGT. V trimming: 0 bases; J trimming: 1 base; junction bases outside the gene matches: 8. CDR3 amino acids: CASSEARTGQPNTEAFF. CDR3 DNA: TGTGCCAGCAGTGAAGCCCGCACGGGACAGCCGAACACTGAAGCTTTCTTT.

The chain recombines TRBV5-4 with TRBJ2-3; 9 bases are shared with TRBD2. CDR1 is SGHNT and CDR2 is YYREEE in the germline V gene (reference sequence). There are 18 residues in the CDR3. V lost 0 bases and J lost 1; bases outside the gene matches: 9. Here the CDR3 DNA reads TGTGCCAGCAGCTTGGATGGCGGGGGGGCCTCGCGCACAGATACGCAGTATTTT. Translation: CASSLDGGGASRTDTQYF.

The V and J genes are TRBV6-5 and TRBJ1-6; TRBD1 is a possible D gene (6 bases). Trimming cost V 5 bases and J 4 bases, with 12 bases left between them. CDR1 and CDR2 from the germline V gene are MNHEY and SVGAGI. CDR3 length: 15 amino acids. This chain's CDR3 is CASSTKTGYNSPLHF. CDR3 nucleotide sequence: TGTGCCAGCAGTACGAAAACAGGGTATAATTCACCCCTCCACTTT.

The chain combines TRBV9 with TRBJ2-5, with TRBD2 identical over 9 bases. The CDR3 has 15 residues. V lost 3 bases, J lost 2 bases, and 5 bases stayed unmatched. Germline V gene sequence: CDR1 SGDLS, CDR2 YYNGEE. Here the CDR3 reads CASSARAGGQETQYF. The CDR3, as DNA: TGTGCCAGCAGCGCTCGAGCGGGGGGTCAAGAGACCCAGTACTTC.

The J gene is TRBJ1-5, the V gene TRBV11-2; TRBD1 is a possible D gene (6 bases). CDR1 is SGHAT and CDR2 is FQNNGV in the germline V gene. The V end was cut by 5 bases, the J end by 2 bases, with 10 bases between. The CDR3 has 14 residues. The CDR3 nucleotides are TGTGCCAGCAGCCGCGCAGGGGGCAATCAGCCCCAGCATTTT. This translates into CASSRAGGNQPQHF.

V and J are TRBV9 and TRBJ2-3, with 9 bases matching TRBD1. This CDR3 has 16 amino acids. V dropped 5 bases and J dropped 2; count of bases not matched to a gene: 9. Germline CDR1 is SGDLS and CDR2 is YYNGEE. CDR3 loop: CASSPLGTGLTDTQYF. DNA for the CDR3: TGTGCCAGCAGTCCCCTGGGGACAGGGCTCACAGATACGCAGTATTTT.

V and J are TRBV6-6 and TRBJ1-6; D is unclear. The V and J ends lost 0 bases and 14 bases respectively, with 8 bases between them. Germline V lookup: CDR1 MNHNY, CDR2 SVGAGI (reference sequence). The CDR3 is 12 residues long. The chain's CDR3 is CASSYSTPSLHF. The CDR3 bases are TGTGCCAGCAGTTACTCGACTCCTTCCCTCCACTTT.

This clone was seen only once. The germline gene is not matched at one end of the junction; a read error may be the cause. This chain joins TRBV7-9 and TRBJ1-4; 7 nucleotides match TRBD1. Germline loops: CDR1 SEHNR, CDR2 FQNEAQ (reference sequence). The CDR3 loop spans 16 amino acids. The CDR3 sequence: CSSSIDRVRGNEKLFF. CDR3 nucleotide sequence: TGTTCCAGCAGCATCGACAGGGTGAGGGGTAATGAAAAACTGTTTTTT.

The chain employs TRBV19 and TRBJ1-5; maybe TRBD1 (5 bases). V shed 10 bases and J shed 2 bases, with 12 bases lying between them. The CDR3 contains 13 residues. In germline, CDR1 is LNHDA, CDR2 SQIVND (reference sequence). CDR3 residues: CATQGTGNQPQHF. In DNA form, the CDR3 reads TGTGCCACGCAGGGAACGGGCAATCAGCCCCAGCATTTT.